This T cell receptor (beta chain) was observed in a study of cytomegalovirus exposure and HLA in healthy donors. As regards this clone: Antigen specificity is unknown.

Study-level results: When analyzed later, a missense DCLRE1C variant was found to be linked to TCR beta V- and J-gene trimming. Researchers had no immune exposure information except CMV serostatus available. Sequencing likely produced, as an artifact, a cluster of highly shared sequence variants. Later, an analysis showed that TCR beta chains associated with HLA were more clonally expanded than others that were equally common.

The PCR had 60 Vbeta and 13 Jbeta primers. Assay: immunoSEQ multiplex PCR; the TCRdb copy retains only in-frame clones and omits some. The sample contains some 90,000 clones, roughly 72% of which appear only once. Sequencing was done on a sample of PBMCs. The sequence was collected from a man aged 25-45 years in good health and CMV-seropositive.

CDR3 sequence reads: CAWSGTGEQPQHF. CDR3 in DNA: TGTGCCTGGAGTGGGACAGGGGAACAGCCCCAGCATTTT. This chain links TRBV30 with TRBJ1-5; TRBD1 matches 9 bases. V trimming: 1 base; J trimming: 7 bases; junction bases outside the gene matches: 2. The germline CDR1 and CDR2 sequences are GTSNPN and SVGIG (reference sequence). CDR3 size: 13 residues.